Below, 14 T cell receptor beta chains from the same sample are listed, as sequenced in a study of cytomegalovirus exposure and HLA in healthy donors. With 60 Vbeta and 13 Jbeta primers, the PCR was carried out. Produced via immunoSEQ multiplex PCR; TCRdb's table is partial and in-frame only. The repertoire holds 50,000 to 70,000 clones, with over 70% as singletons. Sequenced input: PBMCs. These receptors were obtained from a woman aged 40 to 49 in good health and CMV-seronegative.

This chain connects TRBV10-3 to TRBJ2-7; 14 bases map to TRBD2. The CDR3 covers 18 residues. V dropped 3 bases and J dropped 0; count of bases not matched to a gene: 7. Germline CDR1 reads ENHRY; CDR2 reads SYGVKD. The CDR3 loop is CAISDPVGTSGSSYEQYF. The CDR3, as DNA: TGTGCCATCAGTGATCCCGTCGGGACTAGCGGGAGCTCCTACGAGCAGTACTTC.

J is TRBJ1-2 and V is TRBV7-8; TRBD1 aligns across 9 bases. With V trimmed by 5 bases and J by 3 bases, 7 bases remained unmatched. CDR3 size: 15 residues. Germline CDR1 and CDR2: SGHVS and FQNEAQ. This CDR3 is CASSQSRQGDYGYTF. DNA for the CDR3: TGTGCCAGCAGCCAATCACGACAGGGGGACTATGGCTACACCTTC.

The CDR3 here is CAWSVGAGANVLTF. The CDR3 nucleotides read TGTGCCTGGAGTGTAGGAGCTGGGGCCAACGTCCTGACTTTC. The chain carries TRBV30 and TRBJ2-6; D is unclear. This CDR3 has 14 residues. Germline loops: CDR1 GTSNPN, CDR2 SVGIG (reference sequence). Deletions cut 0 bases from V and 2 bases from J, with 5 bases between.

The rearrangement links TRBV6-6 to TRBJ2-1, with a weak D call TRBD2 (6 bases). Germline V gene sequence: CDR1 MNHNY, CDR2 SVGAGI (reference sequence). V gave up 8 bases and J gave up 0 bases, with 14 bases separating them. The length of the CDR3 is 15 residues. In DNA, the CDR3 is TGTGCCAGCGAAGGAGGGATGAGCTCCTACAATGAGCAGTTCTTC. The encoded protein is CASEGGMSSYNEQFF.

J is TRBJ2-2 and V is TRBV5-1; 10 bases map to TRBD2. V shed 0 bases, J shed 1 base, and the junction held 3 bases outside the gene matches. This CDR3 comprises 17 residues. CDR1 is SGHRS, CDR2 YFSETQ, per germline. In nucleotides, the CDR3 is TGCGCCAGCAGCTTGGCCACTAGCGGGATGAACACCGGGGAGCTGTTTTTT. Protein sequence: CASSLATSGMNTGELFF.

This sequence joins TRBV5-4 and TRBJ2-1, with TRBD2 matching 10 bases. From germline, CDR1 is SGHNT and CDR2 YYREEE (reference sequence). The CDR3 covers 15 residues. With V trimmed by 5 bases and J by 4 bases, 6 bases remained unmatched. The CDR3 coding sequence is TGTGCCAGCAGTCCAACTAGCGGGGCATACAATGAGCAGTTCTTC. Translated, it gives CASSPTSGAYNEQFF.

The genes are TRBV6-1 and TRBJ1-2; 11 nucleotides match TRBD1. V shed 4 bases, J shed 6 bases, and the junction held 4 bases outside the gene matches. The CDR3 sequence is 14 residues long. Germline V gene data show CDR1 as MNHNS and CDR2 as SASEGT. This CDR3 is CASSVGQGANGYTF. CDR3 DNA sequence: TGTGCCAGCAGTGTAGGACAGGGGGCGAATGGCTACACCTTC.

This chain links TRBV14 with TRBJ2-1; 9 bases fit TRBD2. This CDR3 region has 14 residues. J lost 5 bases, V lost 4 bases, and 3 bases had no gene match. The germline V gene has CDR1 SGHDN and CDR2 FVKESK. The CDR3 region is CASSPRLADNEQFF. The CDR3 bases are TGTGCCAGCAGCCCCCGACTAGCGGACAATGAGCAGTTCTTC.

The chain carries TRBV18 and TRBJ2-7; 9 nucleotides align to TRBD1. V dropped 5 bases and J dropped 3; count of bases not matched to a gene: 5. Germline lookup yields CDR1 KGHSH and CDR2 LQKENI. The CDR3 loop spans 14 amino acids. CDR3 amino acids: CASSARDRVYEQYF. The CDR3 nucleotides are TGTGCCAGCTCAGCCAGGGACAGGGTCTACGAGCAGTACTTC.

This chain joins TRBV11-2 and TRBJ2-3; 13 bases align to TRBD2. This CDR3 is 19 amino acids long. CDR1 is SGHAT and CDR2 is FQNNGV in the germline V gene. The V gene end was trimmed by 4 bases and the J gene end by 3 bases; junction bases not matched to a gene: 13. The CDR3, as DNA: TGTGCCAGCAGCTGGACTCAACCCCTACTAGCGGGAGGGACAGATACGCAGTATTTT. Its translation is CASSWTQPLLAGGTDTQYF. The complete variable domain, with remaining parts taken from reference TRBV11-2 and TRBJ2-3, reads EAGVAQSPRYKIIEKRQSVAFWCNPISGHATLYWYQQILGQGPKLLIQFQNNGVVDDSQLPKDRFSAERLKGVDSTLKIQPAKLEDSAVYLCASSWTQPLLAGGTDTQYFGPGTRLTVL.

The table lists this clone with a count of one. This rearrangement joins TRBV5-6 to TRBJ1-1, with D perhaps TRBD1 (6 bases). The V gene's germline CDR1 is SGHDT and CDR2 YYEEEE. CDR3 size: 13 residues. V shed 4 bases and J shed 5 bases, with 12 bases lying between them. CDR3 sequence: CASSTTGRTEAFF. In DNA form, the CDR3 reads TGTGCCAGCAGCACCACAGGGAGAACTGAAGCTTTCTTT.

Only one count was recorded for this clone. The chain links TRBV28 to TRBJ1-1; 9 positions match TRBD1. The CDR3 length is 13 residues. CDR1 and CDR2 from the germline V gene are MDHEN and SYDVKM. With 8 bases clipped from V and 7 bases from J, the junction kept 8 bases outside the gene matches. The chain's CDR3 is CASGNRGLIEAFF. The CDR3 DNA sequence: TGTGCCAGCGGGAACAGGGGGCTGATTGAAGCTTTCTTT.

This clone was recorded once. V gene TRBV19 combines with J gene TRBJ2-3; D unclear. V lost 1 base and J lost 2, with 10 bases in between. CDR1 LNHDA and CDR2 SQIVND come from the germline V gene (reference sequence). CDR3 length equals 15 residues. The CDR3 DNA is TGTGCCAGTAGTATAGGTCCTGGAGACACAGATACGCAGTATTTT. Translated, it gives CASSIGPGDTDTQYF. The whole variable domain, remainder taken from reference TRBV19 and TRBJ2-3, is DGGITQSPKYLFRKEGQNVTLSCEQNLNHDAMYWYRQDPGQGLRLIYYSQIVNDFQKGDIAEGYSVSREKKESFPLTVTSAQKNPTAFYLCASSIGPGDTDTQYFGPGTRLTVL.

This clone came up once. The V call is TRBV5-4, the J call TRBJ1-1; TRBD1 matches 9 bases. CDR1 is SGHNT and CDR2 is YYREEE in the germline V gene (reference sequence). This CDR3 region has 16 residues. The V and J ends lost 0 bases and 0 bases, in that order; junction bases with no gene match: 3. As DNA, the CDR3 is TGTGCCAGCAGCTTGGACAGGGGGCTTTTGAACACTGAAGCTTTCTTT. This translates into CASSLDRGLLNTEAFF.